The clone carrying this T cell receptor beta chain was seen at least ten times. Its antigen is still unknown. This record belongs to a study of response to subunit inactivated influenza vaccine. Study-level results: New T cells are recruited in small numbers by each seasonal influenza vaccination, according to the authors' suggestion.

The CDR3 is 15 residues long. Germline loops: CDR1 SGDLS, CDR2 YYNGEE. The ends lost 2 bases at V and 4 bases at J; junction bases unmatched: 5. TCRdb reanalysed the RT-PCR reads using MiXCR and keeps one entry per CDR3 protein. The sample comprises about 570,000 distinct CDR3 sequences, approximately 10% of which are singletons, and approximately 10% rests with the top ten. Source: PBMCs from blood, taken on the day of vaccination. The chain is built from TRBV9 and TRBJ2-1, with 8 bases that match TRBD1. This receptor was obtained from a middle-aged man who received an inactivated influenza vaccine. The DNA of the CDR3 is TGTGCCAGCAGCGTCCGACAGGGGTCGTACAATGAGCAGTTCTTC. This encodes CASSVRQGSYNEQFF.